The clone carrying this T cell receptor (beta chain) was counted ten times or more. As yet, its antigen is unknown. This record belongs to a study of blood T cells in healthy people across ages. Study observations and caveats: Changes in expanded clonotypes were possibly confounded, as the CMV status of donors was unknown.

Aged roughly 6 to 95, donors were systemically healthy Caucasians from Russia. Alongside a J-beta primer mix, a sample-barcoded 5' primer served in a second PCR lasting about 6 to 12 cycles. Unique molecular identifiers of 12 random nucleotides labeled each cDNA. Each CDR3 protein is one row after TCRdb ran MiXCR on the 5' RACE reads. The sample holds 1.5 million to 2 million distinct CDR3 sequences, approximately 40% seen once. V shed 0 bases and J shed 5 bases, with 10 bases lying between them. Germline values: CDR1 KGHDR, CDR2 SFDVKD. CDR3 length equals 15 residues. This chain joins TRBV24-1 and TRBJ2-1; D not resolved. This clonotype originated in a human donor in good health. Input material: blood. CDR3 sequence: CATSDLRVRDNEQFF. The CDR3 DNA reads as TGTGCCACCAGTGATTTGCGGGTAAGGGACAATGAGCAGTTCTTC.